This T cell receptor (beta chain) was retrieved from a study of blood T cells in healthy people across ages. Whole-study results and caveats: Because sorting was not performed, PBMCs prevented conclusive naive versus antigen-experienced comparison.

Note on this clonotype: Its cognate antigen is unknown.

The use of a sample-barcoded 5' primer and a J-beta primer mix characterized a second PCR of roughly 6 to 12 cycles. One entry per CDR3 protein, called by TCRdb with MiXCR from the 5' RACE reads. The sample contains over 700,000 distinct CDR3 sequences, roughly 53% of which appear only once. This clonotype was sampled from a man older than 75 in good health. The material sequenced was blood.

CDR3 sequence: CASSERGFGANVLTF. As DNA, the CDR3 is TGTGCCAGCAGTGAGAGGGGGTTTGGGGCCAACGTCCTGACTTTC. The J gene is TRBJ2-6, the V gene TRBV2; tentative D call: TRBD1 (6 bases). The V and J ends lost 3 bases and 3 bases respectively, with 9 bases between them. CDR1 is SNHLY and CDR2 is FYNNEI in the germline V gene. CDR3 size: 15 residues.